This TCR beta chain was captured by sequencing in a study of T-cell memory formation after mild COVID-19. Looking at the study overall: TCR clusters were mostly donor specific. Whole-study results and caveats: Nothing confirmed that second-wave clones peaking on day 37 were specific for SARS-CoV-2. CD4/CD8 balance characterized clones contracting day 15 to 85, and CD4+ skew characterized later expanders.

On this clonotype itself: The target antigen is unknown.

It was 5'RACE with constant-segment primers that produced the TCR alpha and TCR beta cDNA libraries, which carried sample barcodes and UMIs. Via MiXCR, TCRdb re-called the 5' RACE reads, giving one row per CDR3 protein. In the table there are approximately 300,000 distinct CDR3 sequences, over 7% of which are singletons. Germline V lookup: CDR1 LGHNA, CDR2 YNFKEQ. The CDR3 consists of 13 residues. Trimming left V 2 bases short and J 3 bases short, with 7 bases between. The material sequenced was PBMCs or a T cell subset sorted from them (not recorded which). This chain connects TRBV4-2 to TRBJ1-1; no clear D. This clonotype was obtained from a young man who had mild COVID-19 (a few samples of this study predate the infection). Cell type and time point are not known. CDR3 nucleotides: TGTGCCAGCAGCCAACGGGGTCACACTGAAGCTTTCTTT. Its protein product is CASSQRGHTEAFF.